The 27 T cell receptor beta chains below come from one sample, sequenced in a study of lymphopenia after photon versus proton radiotherapy. Profiling relied on immunoSEQ multiplex PCR, and the TCRdb table lists in-frame clones only, not all of them. This table holds about 8,300 clones, 88% found once. This specimen consisted of peripheral blood, obtained from a patient treated with photon-based radiotherapy. Every receptor here comes from a man aged 80 or over with cholangiocarcinoma.

This chain connects TRBV30 to TRBJ1-2; 7 bases map to TRBD1. The junction had 8 bases not matched to a gene; V was cut back by 0 bases and J by 7 bases. The germline CDR1 and CDR2 sequences are GTSNPN and SVGIG (reference sequence). The CDR3 totals 14 residues. The DNA for the CDR3 is TGTGCCTGGAGTGTAACTACAGGGGTGGCTGGCTACACCTTC. Translating gives CAWSVTTGVAGYTF.

This clone was recorded once. The rearrangement joins TRBV30 to TRBJ1-6; D is uncertain. In germline, CDR1 is GTSNPN, CDR2 SVGIG (reference sequence). This CDR3 spans 14 amino acids. V was cut by 8 bases and J by 4 bases, with 15 bases left in between. CDR3 sequence (DNA): TGTGCCGGGTCCTGGGAGTCATATAATTCACCCCTCCACTTT. It specifies CAGSWESYNSPLHF.

The chain recombines TRBV29-1 with TRBJ2-1; 8 positions agree with TRBD2. The germline gives CDR1 SQVTM, CDR2 ANQGSEA. Trimming at V came to 3 bases and at J to 5 bases, leaving 6 bases not matched to a gene. This CDR3 spans 14 amino acids. The CDR3 here is CSVEDGGVNNEQFF. The CDR3 region has the DNA TGCAGCGTTGAGGACGGGGGGGTTAACAATGAGCAGTTCTTC.

This clone was found once. The rearrangement joins TRBV5-1 to TRBJ1-4, with TRBD1 matching over 7 bases. Germline CDR1 reads SGHRS; CDR2 reads YFSETQ. This CDR3 has 15 residues. Trimming took 4 bases from V and 2 from J; bases not matched to a gene: 5. The CDR3 region has the DNA TGCGCCAGCAGCCAAACACAGGGGACTAATGAAAAACTGTTTTTT. Its protein is CASSQTQGTNEKLFF. Complete variable domain (other parts from reference TRBV5-1 and TRBJ1-4): KAGVTQTPRYLIKTRGQQVTLSCSPISGHRSVSWYQQTPGQGLQFLFEYFSETQRNKGNFPGRFSGRQFSNSRSEMNVSTLELGDSALYLCASSQTQGTNEKLFFGSGTQLSVL.

This chain connects TRBV6-5 to TRBJ2-5, with D hard to call. There are 12 residues in the CDR3. V shed 1 base and J shed 4 bases, with 4 bases lying between them. In germline, CDR1 is MNHEY, CDR2 SVGAGI. The CDR3 sequence is CASSYWGETQYF. CDR3 bases: TGTGCCAGCAGTTACTGGGGAGAGACCCAGTACTTC.

The CDR3 loop is CASSFFPGELFF. As DNA, the CDR3 is TGTGCCAGCAGCTTTTTTCCCGGGGAGCTGTTTTTT. The chain recombines TRBV7-3 with TRBJ2-2; D is unclear. CDR1 and CDR2 (germline): SGHTA, FQGTGA. The V end was cut by 3 bases, the J end by 6 bases, with 5 bases between. This CDR3 spans 12 amino acids. The entire variable domain, with the rest obtained from reference TRBV7-3 and TRBJ2-2, is as follows: GAGVSQTPSNKVTEKGKYVELRCDPISGHTALYWYRQSLGQGPEFLIYFQGTGAADDSGLPNDRFFAVRPEGSVSTLKIQRTERGDSAVYLCASSFFPGELFFGEGSRLTVL.

This clone was detected once. V gene TRBV2 combines with J gene TRBJ1-5; 7 positions match TRBD1. The CDR3 spans 15 residues. The junction had 8 bases not matched to a gene; V was cut back by 6 bases and J by 3 bases. The V gene's germline CDR1 is SNHLY and CDR2 FYNNEI. In DNA, the CDR3 is TGTGCCAGCAGGAACCGGGACAGTCTCAATCAGCCCCAGCATTTT. This translates into CASRNRDSLNQPQHF.

The rearrangement joins TRBV7-9 to TRBJ2-1; weak D call: TRBD2 (5 bases). The ends were cut back, 3 bases at V and 6 bases at J, with 15 bases in the middle. This CDR3 spans 15 amino acids. Per the germline V gene, CDR1 is SEHNR and CDR2 is FQNEAQ (reference sequence). CDR3 bases: TGTGCCAGCAGCTTTGGTAGCGCGAAGGGCAATGAGCAGTTCTTC. Protein product: CASSFGSAKGNEQFF. Complete variable domain (other parts from reference TRBV7-9 and TRBJ2-1): DTGVSQNPRHKITKRGQNVTFRCDPISEHNRLYWYRQTLGQGPEFLTYFQNEAQLEKSRLLSDRFSAERPKGSFSTLEIQRTEQGDSAMYLCASSFGSAKGNEQFFGPGTRLTVL.

The rearrangement joins TRBV7-7 to TRBJ2-3, with D uncertain. This CDR3 is 13 amino acids long. In germline, CDR1 is SSHAT, CDR2 FNYEAQ (reference sequence). V shed 1 base and J shed 2 bases, with 4 bases lying between them. CDR3 nucleotide sequence: TGTGCCAGCAGCTTAGACCACACAGATACGCAGTATTTT. It yields the protein CASSLDHTDTQYF.

The chain links TRBV7-3 to TRBJ1-1, with D unresolved. V dropped 1 base and J dropped 1 base, with 4 bases sitting between them. CDR1 SGHTA and CDR2 FQGTGA come from the germline V gene. The CDR3 sequence is 13 residues long. This CDR3 reads CASSLMPNTEAFF. The CDR3 coding sequence is TGTGCCAGCAGCTTAATGCCGAACACTGAAGCTTTCTTT.

The V call is TRBV15, the J call TRBJ1-5; tentatively, D is TRBD1 (5 bases). The CDR3 runs 14 residues. V dropped 0 bases and J dropped 11 bases, with 14 bases sitting between them. CDR1 is LNHNV and CDR2 is YYDKDF in the germline V gene (reference sequence). The CDR3 sequence is CATSRDKTEETQHF. In DNA, the CDR3 is TGTGCCACCAGCAGAGATAAGACAGAGGAGACCCAGCATTTT.

This rearrangement joins TRBV11-2 to TRBJ2-5; TRBD2 agrees at 7 bases. The CDR3 extends over 13 amino acids. CDR1 SGHAT and CDR2 FQNNGV come from the germline V gene. J lost 5 bases, V lost 5 bases, and 5 bases had no gene match. The CDR3 is CASSVTSVETQYF. The CDR3 DNA sequence: TGTGCCAGCAGCGTTACTAGCGTCGAGACCCAGTACTTC.

This chain joins TRBV4-1 and TRBJ1-4; D is uncertain. The CDR3 runs 17 residues. The V and J ends lost 4 bases and 0 bases respectively, with 15 bases between them. Germline CDR1 and CDR2: MGHRA and YSYEKL. As DNA, the CDR3 is TGCGCCAGCAGCCGGAGTGGAGGACCTTCAACTAATGAAAAACTGTTTTTT. As protein: CASSRSGGPSTNEKLFF.

The genes are TRBV11-3 and TRBJ2-3; possibly TRBD1 for D (6 bases). The germline V and J ends were trimmed by 3 bases and 0 bases, with 7 bases remaining between them. The germline V gene encodes CDR1 SGHNT and CDR2 YENEEA. The CDR3 is made up of 14 amino acids. The CDR3 DNA sequence: TGTGCCAGCAGCTTCGGACAGAGCACAGATACGCAGTATTTT. It yields the protein CASSFGQSTDTQYF.

The chain recombines TRBV9 with TRBJ2-5; possible D gene TRBD2, 7 bases. Trimming cost V 0 bases and J 5 bases, with 17 bases left between them. The germline gives CDR1 SGDLS, CDR2 YYNGEE. CDR3 length: 16 amino acids. The chain's CDR3 is CASSVDGRGPAETQYF. CDR3 bases: TGTGCCAGCAGCGTAGATGGGCGGGGGCCCGCCGAGACCCAGTACTTC. The full variable domain, its missing parts supplied by reference TRBV9 and TRBJ2-5, is DSGVTQTPKHLITATGQRVTLRCSPRSGDLSVYWYQQSLDQGLQFLIQYYNGEERAKGNILERFSAQQFPDLHSELNLSSLELGDSALYFCASSVDGRGPAETQYFGPGTRLLVL.

The rearrangement uses TRBV6-6 and TRBJ1-1, with D perhaps matching TRBD1 (6 bases). CDR1 is MNHNY and CDR2 is SVGAGI in the germline V gene (reference sequence). The ends were cut back, 3 bases at V and 5 bases at J, with 16 bases in the middle. The CDR3 runs to 15 residues. The CDR3 region is CASSYWATGLTEAFF. The CDR3 DNA sequence: TGTGCCAGCAGTTATTGGGCTACAGGGCTGACTGAAGCTTTCTTT.

The V and J genes are TRBV11-2 and TRBJ1-1; D is possibly TRBD1 (5 bases). CDR1 and CDR2 from the germline V gene are SGHAT and FQNNGV. This CDR3 is 13 amino acids long. The germline V and J ends were trimmed by 5 bases and 8 bases, with 15 bases remaining between them. CDR3 region: CASSLIPQEEAFF. In DNA form, the CDR3 reads TGTGCCAGCAGCCTAATCCCACAGGAAGAAGCTTTCTTT.

This rearrangement joins TRBV6-5 to TRBJ1-1, with 9 nucleotides matching TRBD1. V shed 7 bases and J 1 base; nucleotides not matched to a gene: 4. This CDR3 has 14 amino acids. CDR1 and CDR2 (germline): MNHEY, SVGAGI. DNA for the CDR3: TGTGCCAGCAAAGACAGGGGGTGGAACACTGAAGCTTTCTTT. This translates into CASKDRGWNTEAFF.

This sequence joins TRBV11-2 and TRBJ1-1; a weak D match, TRBD1 (6 bases). Trimming stripped 2 bases from V and 5 bases from J, with 12 bases between. Germline V gene lookup returns CDR1 SGHAT and CDR2 FQNNGV. The CDR3 totals 14 residues. This CDR3 reads CASSLTGRGTEAFF. In DNA, the CDR3 is TGTGCCAGCAGCTTAACAGGGCGGGGAACTGAAGCTTTCTTT.

The gene calls are TRBV19 and TRBJ2-1; D gene unclear. The CDR3 runs 14 residues. V lost 1 base and J lost 3, with 7 bases in between. Germline lookup yields CDR1 LNHDA and CDR2 SQIVND (reference sequence). CDR3 residues: CASSIGQRYNEQFF. CDR3 sequence (DNA): TGTGCCAGTAGTATAGGCCAGCGCTACAATGAGCAGTTCTTC.

This chain connects TRBV18 to TRBJ2-1, with 9 nucleotides matching TRBD1. CDR3 length equals 18 residues. Looked up from germline, CDR1 is KGHSH and CDR2 is LQKENI. V was pared by 4 bases and J by 1 base, with 11 bases of the junction left unmatched. CDR3 sequence reads: CASSLQRTGGRSYNEQFF. The CDR3 DNA follows: TGTGCCAGCTCACTCCAGAGAACAGGGGGCAGGTCCTACAATGAGCAGTTCTTC.

The gene calls are TRBV11-2 and TRBJ2-5; the D call may be TRBD1 or TRBD2 (5 bases each). CDR3 size: 14 residues. The V gene's germline CDR1 is SGHAT and CDR2 FQNNGV. V lost 4 bases, J lost 5 bases, and 14 bases lay in between. The CDR3 bases are TGTGCCAGCAGCTCGGCCGTGAGGGGTGAGACCCAGTACTTC. Its translation: CASSSAVRGETQYF.

V and J are TRBV19 and TRBJ1-1; unclear D gene. This CDR3 region has 14 residues. V was cut by 3 bases and J by 5 bases, with 13 bases left in between. The germline V gene has CDR1 LNHDA and CDR2 SQIVND (reference sequence). This chain's CDR3 is CASSIQWERTEAFF. DNA of the CDR3: TGTGCCAGTAGTATCCAGTGGGAGAGGACTGAAGCTTTCTTT.

The chain couples TRBV11-2 to TRBJ2-5; D possibly matches TRBD1 or TRBD2 (5 bases each). From germline, CDR1 is SGHAT and CDR2 FQNNGV. The CDR3 covers 16 residues. Trimming removed 6 bases at V and 1 base at J, with 18 bases between. CDR3 sequence (DNA): TGTGCCAGCAGGCGGCCGGGCCGAGGGGCCCAAGAGACCCAGTACTTC. Translation: CASRRPGRGAQETQYF.

V usage is TRBV5-3 and J usage is TRBJ2-2; 11 bases agree with TRBD2. TRBV5-3 is known as an ORF, though its function is uncertain. The CDR3 consists of 17 residues. The V segment lost 10 bases and the J segment 4 bases; nucleotides outside the gene matches: 15. The CDR3 DNA reads as TGTGCCTTTTATGGTACTAGCGGGGGAAAGGGCACCGGGGAGCTGTTTTTT. This encodes CAFYGTSGGKGTGELFF.

V and J are TRBV5-1 and TRBJ1-5; TRBD1 might be the D (6 bases). CDR3 size: 14 residues. The V end lost 3 bases, the J end lost 4 bases, and 11 bases lay between the germline ends. The germline V gene has CDR1 SGHRS and CDR2 YFSETQ. DNA for the CDR3: TGCGCCAGCAGCTCTCAGGGGTTGAATCAGCCCCAGCATTTT. Protein product: CASSSQGLNQPQHF.

The chain carries TRBV5-1 and TRBJ2-5; D ambiguous. V was pared by 0 bases and J by 7 bases, with 19 bases between. The CDR3 has 16 amino acids. CDR1 and CDR2 from the germline V gene are SGHRS and YFSETQ. The CDR3 bases are TGCGCCAGCAGCTTGGAGGCAGGTACCAAGAGATCGACCCAGTACTTC. Its protein product is CASSLEAGTKRSTQYF.